These T cell receptor beta chains were read from a single sample in a study of blood T cell repertoires in COVID-19. Only in-frame clones appear in the TCRdb table, and some are missing; sequencing was by immunoSEQ multiplex PCR. The data show about 370,000 clones, over 75% seen once. Sequenced material: peripheral blood. Source of these receptors: a woman between 25 and 40 years old with COVID-19, enrolled during active disease. Both conserved end residues are part of each CDR3. A D gene is named only where the DNA matches it firmly. Only some rows state a clone size, as once, few, many or a class for expanded clones.

>TRBV14|few|-|TRBJ1-5
TGTGCCAGCAGCCCAGGGTGGGGTCAGCCCCAGCATTTT
CASSPGWGQPQHF
>TRBV18|-|-|TRBJ1-1
TGTGCCAGCTCACCACAAGGCCTGGCCGGGGCTGAAGCTTTCTTT
CASSPQGLAGAEAFF
>TRBV5-5|-|TRBD1|TRBJ1-3
TGTGCCAGCAGCTTGGATGTCAGGGGGCCTGGAAACACCATATATTTT
CASSLDVRGPGNTIYF
>TRBV28|-|-|TRBJ2-2
TGTGCCAGCAGGCGCGCTCTCCTAGGAACCGGGGAGCTGTTTTTT
CASRRALLGTGELFF
>TRBV5-6|-|-|TRBJ2-7
TGTGCCAGCAGCTTGGGGACAGAAATCTACGAGCAGTACTTC
CASSLGTEIYEQYF
>TRBV7-6|-|-|TRBJ2-2
TGTGCCAGCAGCTTAGCTAGACGGGAGTGGCCCGGGGAGCTGTTTTTT
CASSLARREWPGELFF
>TRBV4-2|few|-|TRBJ2-2
TGTGCCAGCAGCCAAGGAGGCGGGGTCACCGGGGAGCTGTTTTTT
CASSQGGGVTGELFF
>TRBV4-2|-|-|TRBJ1-4
TGTGCCAGCAGCCAAGCCCCCGCCGGGGGGAAGGAAAAACTGTTTTTT
CASSQAPAGGKEKLFF
>TRBV30|once|-|TRBJ1-5
TGTGCCTGGAGTGCTGACAGGAACCAGCCCCAGCATTTT
CAWSADRNQPQHF
>TRBV3-1/TRBV3-2|few|-|TRBJ2-1
TGTGCCAGCAGCCAAGATAACGGCGGGAATGAGCAGTTCTTC
CASSQDNGGNEQFF
>TRBV5-1|-|-|TRBJ2-3
TGCGCCAGCAGACTAGGATTTTTGGCAGATACGCAGTATTTT
CASRLGFLADTQYF
>TRBV2|-|-|TRBJ2-2
TGTGCCAGCAGACCGTGGGGGGATTTAGGTACCGGGGAGCTGTTTTTT
CASRPWGDLGTGELFF
>TRBV18|-|TRBD2|TRBJ2-3
TGTGCCAGCTCACCCTTTTCTAGCGGGAGCGTAAGAGATACGCAGTATTTT
CASSPFSSGSVRDTQYF
>TRBV7-8|once|TRBD1|TRBJ2-2
TGTGCCAGCAGCTTGATGGGGACAGGGCTTTTTCCCGGGGAGCTGTTTTTT
CASSLMGTGLFPGELFF
>TRBV14|-|TRBD1|TRBJ2-3
TGTGCCAGCAGCCGCGTCGGACAGGGCGAAGATACGCAGTATTTT
CASSRVGQGEDTQYF
>TRBV20-1|few|-|TRBJ1-2
TGCAGTGCTAGAGCCTCGTACTACACCTTC
CSARASYYTF
>TRBV2|-|-|TRBJ1-1
TGTGCCAGCAGTGAATCTCGAGTTATGAACACTGAAGCTTTCTTT
CASSESRVMNTEAFF
>TRBV5-1|once|-|TRBJ1-6
TGCGCCAGCAGCAGCGTGGGCGGGCGCTATAATTCACCCCTCCACTTT
CASSSVGGRYNSPLHF
>TRBV24-1|-|TRBD2|TRBJ2-1
TGTGCCACCAGTGACGAGCGGGAGGCATACAATGAGCAGTTCTTC
CATSDEREAYNEQFF
>TRBV21-1|-|-|TRBJ2-3
TGTGCCAGCAGCCACCGCGGAGGGCCCACAGATACGCAGTATTTT
CASSHRGGPTDTQYF
>TRBV6-5|-|TRBD1|TRBJ1-1
TGTGCCAGCAGGACAGGGGGCACTGAAGCTTTCTTT
CASRTGGTEAFF
>TRBV18|-|-|TRBJ2-7
TGTGCCAGCTCACCTTCTCGGAGCTCCTACGAGCAGTACTTC
CASSPSRSSYEQYF
>TRBV9|-|-|TRBJ2-1
TGTGCCAGCAGCGTAGCCTCCCCCGTATCGAATGAGCAGTTCTTC
CASSVASPVSNEQFF
>TRBV25-1|-|-|TRBJ1-1
TGTGCCAGCAGACAGGGCGGCGTAACTGAAGCTTTCTTT
CASRQGGVTEAFF
>TRBV19|-|TRBD2|TRBJ2-1
TGTGCCAGTAGTATTGGACTAGCGGGAGGGCCCCATGAGCAGTTCTTC
CASSIGLAGGPHEQFF
>TRBV28|-|-|TRBJ1-2
TGTGCCAGCAGTTTACCAGGGAACTATGGCTACACCTTC
CASSLPGNYGYTF
>TRBV7-8|-|-|TRBJ1-1
TGTGCCAGCAGCTTAGGGGTCAGGGTCATTGGTGAAGCTTTCTTT
CASSLGVRVIGEAFF
>TRBV6-4|-|TRBD1|TRBJ2-7
TGTGCCAGCAGTGGGCCGACAGGGGGCCCCCACGAGCAGTACTTC
CASSGPTGGPHEQYF
>TRBV11-2|-|TRBD2|TRBJ2-3
TGTGCCAGCACGTTAGCGGGAGCGGTAGATACGCAGTATTTT
CASTLAGAVDTQYF
>TRBV9|-|TRBD1|TRBJ2-2
TGTGCCAGCAGCTCGCCGACAGGGGTAATGACCGGGGAGCTGTTTTTT
CASSSPTGVMTGELFF
>TRBV7-9|-|-|TRBJ1-1
TGTGCCAGCAGCTCCTCTGGGAGGGAAGCTTTCTTT
CASSSSGREAFF
>TRBV18|-|-|TRBJ2-3
TGTGCCAGCTCACTTCCCGCAGATACGCAGTATTTT
CASSLPADTQYF
>TRBV11-1|-|TRBD2|TRBJ2-1
TGTGCCAGCAGCTTACTAGCGGGAGCCTTCAATGAGCAGTTCTTC
CASSLLAGAFNEQFF
>TRBV2|-|TRBD1|TRBJ2-1
TGTGCCAGCAGTGAGATCTGGGGACAGACTGGCAGCTACAATGAGCAGTTCTTC
CASSEIWGQTGSYNEQFF
>TRBV27|-|TRBD1|TRBJ2-7
TGTGCCAGCAAAGTCCCGGGGACAGGTTACGAGCAGTACTTC
CASKVPGTGYEQYF
>TRBV7-3|-|TRBD1|TRBJ2-5
TGTGCCAGCAGCGCAACAGGGGGCCAAGAGACCCAGTACTTC
CASSATGGQETQYF
>TRBV27|-|TRBD1|TRBJ2-2
TGTGCCAGCAGTTTTTACAGGGGGTCGCCGAACACCGGGGAGCTGTTTTTT
CASSFYRGSPNTGELFF
>TRBV24-1|-|-|TRBJ1-2
TGTGCCACCAGTGATTTTAATAACTATGGCTACACCTTC
CATSDFNNYGYTF
>TRBV20-1|few|TRBD2|TRBJ2-7
TGCAGTGCTAGTTTGACTAGCTCAGGCGAGCAGTACTTC
CSASLTSSGEQYF
>TRBV19|-|TRBD1|TRBJ2-1
TGTGCCAGTAGTTACAGGGGGACGGGAGAAGAGCAGTTCTTC
CASSYRGTGEEQFF
>TRBV10-3|-|-|TRBJ1-2
TGTGCCATCAGTGACGACACACCTCATGGCTACACCTTC
CAISDDTPHGYTF
>TRBV29-1|-|-|TRBJ1-3
TGCAGCGTTGGAGTAGCGCCTGGAAACACCATATATTTT
CSVGVAPGNTIYF
>TRBV4-1|-|-|TRBJ2-3
TGCGCCAGCAGCCAAGAGCTAGCGTTAAGGGCAGATACGCAGTATTTT
CASSQELALRADTQYF
>TRBV5-1|-|-|TRBJ1-1
TGCGCCAGCAGCTCATCAGGGCAGAACACTGAAGCTTTCTTT
CASSSSGQNTEAFF
>TRBV5-1|-|-|TRBJ1-1
TGCGCCAGCAGCGAGAGTGAAATGAACACTGAAGCTTTCTTT
CASSESEMNTEAFF
>TRBV9|-|TRBD1|TRBJ1-2
TGTGCCAGCAGCGTACAGAGGACAGGGGGCTTGTTTGGCTACACCTTC
CASSVQRTGGLFGYTF
>TRBV7-9|-|TRBD2|TRBJ2-7
TGTGCCAGCAGCCCAGCGGGGGGGTCCTACGAGCAGTACTTC
CASSPAGGSYEQYF
>TRBV10-3|-|TRBD1|TRBJ1-6
TGTGCCATCAGTGAGTTAAAAGGACAGGGAATGAATTCACCCCTCCACTTT
CAISELKGQGMNSPLHF
>TRBV12-3/TRBV12-4|-|TRBD2|TRBJ2-2
TGTGCCAGCATGCGACCGGGGGGTAGCGAGCTGTTTTTT
CASMRPGGSELFF
>TRBV6-5|-|TRBD1|TRBJ2-7
TGTGCCAGCAGCCGAGGACAGGGAGACGAGCAGTACTTC
CASSRGQGDEQYF
>TRBV14|-|-|TRBJ2-3
TGTGCCAGCAGCCATGGAGCAGATACGCAGTATTTT
CASSHGADTQYF
>TRBV5-5|once|-|TRBJ1-2
TGTGCCAGCAGCTCCAGGGTGGGCTACACCTTC
CASSSRVGYTF
>TRBV27|-|-|TRBJ1-6
TGTGCCAGCAGTTTGGCGGGGTCCTATAATTCACCCCTCCACTTT
CASSLAGSYNSPLHF
>TRBV9|-|TRBD2|TRBJ2-3
TGTGCCAGCAGCACCCTAGCGGGGGACACAGATACGCAGTATTTT
CASSTLAGDTDTQYF
>TRBV28|-|-|TRBJ2-7
TGTGCCAGCAGTCGGCCTATGAGCAGGTACGAGCAGTACTTC
CASSRPMSRYEQYF
>TRBV9|-|TRBD1|TRBJ1-3
TGTGCCAGCAGCGTAGATCCTGGGACAGGGCCTGGAAACACCATATATTTT
CASSVDPGTGPGNTIYF
>TRBV29-1|-|-|TRBJ1-1
TGCAGCGGTTACAGGGTTAACACTGAAGCTTTCTTT
CSGYRVNTEAFF
>TRBV20-1|-|-|TRBJ2-7
TGCAGTGCTAGTAATCCACCCGGGGGCGAGCAGTACTTC
CSASNPPGGEQYF
>TRBV2|-|-|TRBJ2-7
TGTGCCAGCGGGGGGGGCCGGGGTCGCGGCAACGAGCAGTACTTC
CASGGGRGRGNEQYF